This T cell receptor (beta chain) was captured by sequencing in a study of T cell repertoires in cytomegalovirus infection. Via MiXCR, TCRdb re-called the reads, giving one row per CDR3 protein. The repertoire includes about 52,000 distinct CDR3 sequences, around a fifth of them detected once, and roughly 77% sits in the top ten. This clonotype was picked up a small number of times. What it recognizes is unknown. There are 16 residues in the CDR3. V lost 6 bases to trimming and J lost 2 bases; unmatched junction nucleotides: 9. Per germline, CDR1 SEHNR and CDR2 FQNEAQ (reference sequence). The TCR sequence derives from a human donor in good health (CMV status not recorded). Some clones in this sample may be carry-over from other donors' samples. The V gene is TRBV7-9, the J gene TRBJ2-7; 11 positions match TRBD2. The source material was CD8+ T cells from cultured PBMCs, sampled from culture after CMV antigen stimulation. In nucleotides, the CDR3 is TGTGCCAGCAGATCCGGGACTAGCGGTGTTACCTACGAGCAGTACTTC. Residues: CASRSGTSGVTYEQYF.